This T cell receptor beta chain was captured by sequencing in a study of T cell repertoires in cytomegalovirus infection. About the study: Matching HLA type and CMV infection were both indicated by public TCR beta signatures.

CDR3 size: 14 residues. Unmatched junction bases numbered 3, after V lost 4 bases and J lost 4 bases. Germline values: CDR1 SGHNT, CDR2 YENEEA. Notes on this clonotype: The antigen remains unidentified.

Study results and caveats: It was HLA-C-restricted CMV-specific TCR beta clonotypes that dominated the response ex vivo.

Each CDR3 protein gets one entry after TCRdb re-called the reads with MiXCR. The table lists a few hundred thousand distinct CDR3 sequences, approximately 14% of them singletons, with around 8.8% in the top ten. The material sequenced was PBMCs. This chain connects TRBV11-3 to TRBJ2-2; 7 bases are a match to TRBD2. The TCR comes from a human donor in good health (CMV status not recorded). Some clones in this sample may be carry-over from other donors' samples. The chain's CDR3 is CASSYSSGTGELFF. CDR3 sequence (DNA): TGTGCCAGCAGCTATTCTAGCGGCACCGGGGAGCTGTTTTTT.